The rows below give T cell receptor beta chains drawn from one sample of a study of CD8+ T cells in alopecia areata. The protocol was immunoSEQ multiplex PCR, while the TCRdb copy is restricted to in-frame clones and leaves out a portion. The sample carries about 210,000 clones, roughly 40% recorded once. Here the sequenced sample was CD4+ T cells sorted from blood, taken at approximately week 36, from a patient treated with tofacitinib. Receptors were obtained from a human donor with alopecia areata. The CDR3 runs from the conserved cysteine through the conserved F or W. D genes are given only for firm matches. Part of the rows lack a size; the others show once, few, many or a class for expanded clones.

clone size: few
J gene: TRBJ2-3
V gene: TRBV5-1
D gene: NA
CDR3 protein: CASSLSDSTDTQYF
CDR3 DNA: TGCGCCAGCAGCCTAAGTGACAGCACAGATACGCAGTATTTT

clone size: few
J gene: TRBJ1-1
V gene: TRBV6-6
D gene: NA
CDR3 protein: CASSTQGNTEAFF
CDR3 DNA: TGTGCCAGCAGCACACAGGGGAACACTGAAGCTTTCTTT

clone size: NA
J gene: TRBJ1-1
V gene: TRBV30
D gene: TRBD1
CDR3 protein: CAGDRMNTEAFF
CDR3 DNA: TGTGCTGGGGACAGGATGAACACTGAAGCTTTCTTT

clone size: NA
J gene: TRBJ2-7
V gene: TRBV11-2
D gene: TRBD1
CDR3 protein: CASSIGQGIAYF
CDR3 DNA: TGTGCCAGCAGCATCGGACAGGGGATCGCCTACTTC

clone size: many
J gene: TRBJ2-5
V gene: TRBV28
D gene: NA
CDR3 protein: CASMSGLKETQYF
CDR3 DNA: TGTGCCAGCATGTCAGGGCTGAAAGAGACCCAGTACTTC

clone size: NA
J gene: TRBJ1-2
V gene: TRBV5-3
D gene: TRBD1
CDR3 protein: CASTRDREGGYTF
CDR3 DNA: TGTGCCAGCACCCGAGACAGGGAAGGAGGCTACACCTTC

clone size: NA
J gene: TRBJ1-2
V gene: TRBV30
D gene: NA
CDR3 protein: CAWSPAQGGGYTF
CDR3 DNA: TGTGCCTGGAGCCCGGCACAGGGAGGCGGCTACACCTTC

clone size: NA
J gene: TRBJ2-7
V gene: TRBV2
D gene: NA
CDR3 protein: CASSLLELYEQYF
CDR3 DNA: TGTGCCAGCAGTTTACTAGAACTCTACGAGCAGTACTTC

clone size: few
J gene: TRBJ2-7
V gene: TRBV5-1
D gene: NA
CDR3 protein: CASSSAGSYEQYF
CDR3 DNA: TGCGCCAGCAGCTCCGCGGGCTCCTACGAGCAGTACTTC

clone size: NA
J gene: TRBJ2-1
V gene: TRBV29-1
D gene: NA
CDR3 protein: CSAERDIRNEQFF
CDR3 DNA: TGCAGCGCCGAAAGGGACATTAGAAATGAGCAGTTCTTC

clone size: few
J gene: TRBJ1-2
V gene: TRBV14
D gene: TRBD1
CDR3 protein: CASSRAGGNYGYTF
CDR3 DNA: TGTGCCAGCAGCCGGGCAGGGGGAAACTATGGCTACACCTTC

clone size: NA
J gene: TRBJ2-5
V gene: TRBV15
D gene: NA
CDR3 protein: CATGGAAQETQYF
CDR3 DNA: TGTGCCACCGGCGGGGCTGCCCAAGAGACCCAGTACTTC

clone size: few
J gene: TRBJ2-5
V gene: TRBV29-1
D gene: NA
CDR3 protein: CSVEVLGLETQYF
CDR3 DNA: TGCAGCGTTGAAGTCCTTGGGTTAGAGACCCAGTACTTC

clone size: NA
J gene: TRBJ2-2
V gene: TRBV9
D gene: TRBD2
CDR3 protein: CASSRGLATNTGELFF
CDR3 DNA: TGTGCCAGCAGCCGGGGACTAGCGACGAACACCGGGGAGCTGTTTTTT

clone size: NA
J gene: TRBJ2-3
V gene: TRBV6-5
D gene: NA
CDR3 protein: CASRNVGIDTQYF
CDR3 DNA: TGTGCCAGCAGAAACGTGGGGATAGATACGCAGTATTTT

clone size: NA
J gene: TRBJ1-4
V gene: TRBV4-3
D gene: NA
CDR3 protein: CASSLDTGHNEKLFF
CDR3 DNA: TGCGCCAGCAGCCTAGACACAGGACATAATGAAAAACTGTTTTTT

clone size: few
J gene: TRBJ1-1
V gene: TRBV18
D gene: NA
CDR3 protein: CASSPDPVTEAFF
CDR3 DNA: TGTGCCAGCTCACCGGACCCCGTGACTGAAGCTTTCTTT

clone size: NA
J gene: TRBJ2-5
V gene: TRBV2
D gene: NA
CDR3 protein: CASSWGEAETQYF
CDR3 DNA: TGTGCCAGCTCCTGGGGGGAGGCAGAGACCCAGTACTTC

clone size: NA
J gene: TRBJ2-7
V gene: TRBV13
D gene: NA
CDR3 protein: CASSLRRELVNEQYF
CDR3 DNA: TGTGCCAGCAGCTTAAGGCGGGAACTCGTCAACGAGCAGTACTTC

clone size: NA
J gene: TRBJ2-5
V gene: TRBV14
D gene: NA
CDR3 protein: CASSYDITETQYF
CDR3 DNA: TGTGCCAGCAGTTACGACATCACGGAGACCCAGTACTTC

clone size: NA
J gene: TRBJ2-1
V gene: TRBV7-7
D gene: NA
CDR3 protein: CASSQMGANEQFF
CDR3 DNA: TGTGCCAGCAGCCAAATGGGGGCCAATGAGCAGTTCTTC

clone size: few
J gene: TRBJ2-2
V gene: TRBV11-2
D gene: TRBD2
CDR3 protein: CASSRGAGVNTGELFF
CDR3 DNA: TGTGCCAGCAGCCGCGGAGCGGGAGTGAACACCGGGGAGCTGTTTTTT

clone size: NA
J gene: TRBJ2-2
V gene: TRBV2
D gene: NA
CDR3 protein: CADRARDNTGELFF
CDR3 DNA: TGTGCCGATCGAGCCCGGGACAACACCGGGGAGCTGTTTTTT

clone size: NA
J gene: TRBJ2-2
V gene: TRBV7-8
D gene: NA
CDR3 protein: CASRVGTGELFF
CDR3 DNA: TGTGCCAGCAGGGTGGGGACCGGGGAGCTGTTTTTT

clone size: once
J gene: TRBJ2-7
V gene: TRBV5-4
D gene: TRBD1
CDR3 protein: CASSLRQGRFEQYF
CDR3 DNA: TGTGCCAGCAGCTTACGACAGGGGAGGTTCGAGCAGTACTTC

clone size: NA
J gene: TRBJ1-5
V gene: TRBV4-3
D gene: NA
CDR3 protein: CASSQDTAGPQHF
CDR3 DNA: TGCGCCAGCAGCCAAGATACCGCGGGGCCCCAGCATTTT